A single sample gave rise to the 21 T cell receptor beta chains below, sequenced in a study of blood T cell repertoires in COVID-19. Sequencing was performed with immunoSEQ multiplex PCR; in TCRdb, only in-frame clones are kept and a portion is missing. The repertoire includes about 130,000 clones, around 89% of them detected once, and roughly a sixth sits in the top ten. The sample taken for sequencing was peripheral blood. Receptors were obtained from a man aged 50-60 years with active or convalescent COVID-19.

V gene TRBV5-6 combines with J gene TRBJ2-7; TRBD2 is a possible D gene (6 bases). CDR1 SGHDT and CDR2 YYEEEE come from the germline V gene. Trimming took 2 bases from V and 3 from J, leaving 15 bases between them. The CDR3 spans 15 residues. Here the CDR3 reads CASSLRGSGFYEQYF. The DNA of the CDR3 is TGTGCCAGCAGCTTACGTGGTAGCGGCTTCTACGAGCAGTACTTC.

The J gene is TRBJ1-2, the V gene TRBV3-1 (or the pseudogene TRBV3-2); 11 bases are shared with TRBD1. With V trimmed by 3 bases and J by 8 bases, 5 bases remained unmatched. The CDR3 extends over 14 amino acids. Per germline, CDR1 LGHDT and CDR2 YNNKEL (reference sequence). Written as DNA, the CDR3 is TGTGCCAGCAGCCACTTGGACAGGGGGCTGGGCTACACCTTC. Translated, it gives CASSHLDRGLGYTF.

The genes are TRBV5-1 and TRBJ2-1, with TRBD1 as a possible D gene (5 bases). The CDR3 covers 17 residues. V lost 4 bases and J 0 bases, leaving 17 bases between the germline ends. Germline CDR1 SGHRS, CDR2 YFSETQ. CDR3 sequence: CASSPDGRTSSYNEQFF. DNA for the CDR3: TGCGCCAGCAGCCCGGATGGGCGGACAAGCTCCTACAATGAGCAGTTCTTC.

The CDR3 loop reads CASSPGFSEYGYTF. In DNA, the CDR3 is TGTGCCAGCAGCCCAGGGTTCTCCGAATATGGCTACACCTTC. The chain has TRBV5-6 and TRBJ1-2; TRBD1 might be the D (5 bases). V was pared by 4 bases and J by 5 bases, with 15 bases between. The CDR3 covers 14 residues. The germline CDR1 and CDR2 sequences are SGHDT and YYEEEE.

The rearrangement joins TRBV14 to TRBJ2-7; 7 positions match TRBD2. Germline V lookup: CDR1 SGHDN, CDR2 FVKESK. The CDR3 length is 16 residues. V gave up 0 bases and J gave up 4 bases; unmatched junction bases: 9. The CDR3 spells CASSQEWASGPYEQYF. The CDR3 DNA is TGTGCCAGCAGCCAAGAATGGGCTAGCGGTCCTTACGAGCAGTACTTC.

The gene calls are TRBV23-1 and TRBJ2-7, with D perhaps matching TRBD1 (5 bases). TRBV23-1 is placed among ORFs of uncertain function. This CDR3 has 16 residues. Trimming left V 4 bases short and J 0 bases short, with 16 bases between. CDR3 region: CASSLSGSGRSYEQYF. The CDR3 DNA is TGCGCCAGCAGTCTCTCAGGGTCAGGGCGCTCCTACGAGCAGTACTTC.

This chain joins TRBV12-5 and TRBJ2-7; TRBD2 agrees at 8 bases. V trimming: 0 bases; J trimming: 6 bases; junction bases outside the gene matches: 1. CDR3 length: 13 residues. The V gene's germline CDR1 is LGHNT and CDR2 FRNRAP. In DNA form, the CDR3 reads TGTGCTAGTGGTTTGGTAGCGGGGGCCGAGCAGTACTTC. Translated: CASGLVAGAEQYF.

The rearrangement links TRBV18 to TRBJ2-5; 8 nucleotides agree with TRBD1. Germline trimming cut 0 bases from V and 5 bases from J; bases unmatched to any gene: 8. The CDR3 sequence is 16 residues long. The germline gives CDR1 KGHSH, CDR2 LQKENI. This CDR3 reads CASSPPDRGGRETQYF. The CDR3 DNA follows: TGTGCCAGCTCACCACCTGACAGGGGTGGAAGGGAGACCCAGTACTTC.

This chain joins TRBV6-5 and TRBJ2-1; the D gene is possibly TRBD2 (7 bases). The CDR3 totals 14 residues. The germline V gene has CDR1 MNHEY and CDR2 SVGAGI. Trimming left V 9 bases short and J 2 bases short, with 14 bases between. The CDR3 spells CASSRGGTYNEQFF. The DNA of the CDR3 is TGTGCCAGTTCTCGCGGGGGCACCTACAATGAGCAGTTCTTC.

This chain joins TRBV3-1 (or the pseudogene TRBV3-2) and TRBJ2-5; D might be TRBD2 (5 bases). V lost 4 bases to trimming and J lost 2 bases, with 8 bases between them. Germline lookup yields CDR1 LGHDT and CDR2 YNNKEL (reference sequence). The CDR3 is made up of 13 amino acids. The CDR3 DNA is TGTGCCAGCAGCCCCCGGGGTCAAGAGACCCAGTACTTC. Protein sequence: CASSPRGQETQYF.

The V and J genes are TRBV7-2 and TRBJ2-3; D might be TRBD2 (6 bases). CDR1 is SGHTA, CDR2 FQGNSA, per germline. This CDR3 comprises 18 residues. V lost 3 bases, J lost 5 bases, and 24 bases lay in between. CDR3 loop: CASSLTVRGEASGDTQYF. DNA for the CDR3: TGTGCCAGCAGCTTGACGGTGCGGGGTGAGGCCTCAGGAGATACGCAGTATTTT.

The V and J genes are TRBV6-2 or TRBV6-3 and TRBJ2-5, with 8 bases identical to TRBD2. Germline lookup yields CDR1 MNHEY and CDR2 SVGEGT. There are 15 residues in the CDR3. The junction had 3 bases not matched to a gene; V was cut back by 2 bases and J by 1 base. CDR3: CASSYTGTSQETQYF. Here the CDR3 DNA reads TGTGCCAGCAGTTACACAGGGACTAGCCAAGAGACCCAGTACTTC.

This rearrangement joins TRBV5-1 to TRBJ2-7, with D perhaps TRBD2 (6 bases). Trimming took 4 bases from V and 2 from J, leaving 16 bases between them. The CDR3 is 15 amino acids. CDR1 and CDR2 from the germline V gene are SGHRS and YFSETQ. The CDR3 DNA reads as TGCGCCAGCAGCATGGACTCGGGGGTCCCCTACGAGCAGTACTTC. The encoded protein is CASSMDSGVPYEQYF.

This chain joins TRBV20-1 and TRBJ1-1; possible D gene TRBD1, 5 bases. V was trimmed by 5 bases and J by 4 bases, leaving 8 bases between them. The V gene's germline CDR1 is DFQATT and CDR2 SNEGSKA (reference sequence). This CDR3 has 11 amino acids. The CDR3 is CSAAGPTEAFF. The CDR3 DNA is TGCAGTGCTGCAGGGCCCACTGAAGCTTTCTTT.

This chain joins TRBV29-1 and TRBJ2-7; 11 bases agree with TRBD2. The CDR3 extends over 14 amino acids. Per germline, CDR1 SQVTM and CDR2 ANQGSEA. J lost 4 bases, V lost 6 bases, and 8 bases had no gene match. Here the CDR3 reads CSVELAGGVYEQYF. The CDR3 DNA reads as TGCAGCGTAGAGCTAGCGGGAGGAGTATACGAGCAGTACTTC.

This chain links TRBV19 with TRBJ2-3; D is perhaps TRBD1 (5 bases). Per the germline V gene, CDR1 is LNHDA and CDR2 is SQIVND (reference sequence). This CDR3 contains 16 residues. With 0 bases removed from V and 3 bases from J, the gap between germline ends came to 13 bases. The CDR3 region has the DNA TGTGCCAGTAGTATAGACACAGGTTACGGAACAGATACGCAGTATTTT. Translated, it gives CASSIDTGYGTDTQYF. Looking up the rest from reference TRBV19 and TRBJ2-3 gives the full variable domain: DGGITQSPKYLFRKEGQNVTLSCEQNLNHDAMYWYRQDPGQGLRLIYYSQIVNDFQKGDIAEGYSVSREKKESFPLTVTSAQKNPTAFYLCASSIDTGYGTDTQYFGPGTRLTVL.

V usage is TRBV20-1 and J usage is TRBJ2-7, with TRBD2 matching over 9 bases. Trimming took 3 bases from V and 1 from J; bases not matched to a gene: 7. The germline CDR1 and CDR2 sequences are DFQATT and SNEGSKA (reference sequence). This CDR3 contains 15 residues. The CDR3 reads CSASTLAGVSYEQYF. The CDR3 bases are TGCAGTGCTAGTACCTTAGCGGGAGTTTCCTACGAGCAGTACTTC.

This rearrangement joins TRBV2 to TRBJ2-7, with 8 bases fitting TRBD1. CDR1 and CDR2 from the germline V gene are SNHLY and FYNNEI. The length of the CDR3 is 14 residues. The J segment lost 6 bases and the V segment lost 10 bases, leaving 14 bases of the junction unmatched. The CDR3 sequence is CATAARTGLGEQYF. The CDR3 nucleotides are TGTGCCACTGCGGCCCGGACAGGGCTAGGCGAGCAGTACTTC.

This chain connects TRBV19 to TRBJ1-5; no reliable D call. CDR1 LNHDA and CDR2 SQIVND come from the germline V gene (reference sequence). Deletions cut 3 bases from V and 5 bases from J, with 8 bases between. The CDR3 contains 13 residues. The CDR3 DNA sequence: TGTGCCAGTAGTATTTTAACATATCAGCCCCAGCATTTT. It translates to CASSILTYQPQHF. Together with reference TRBV19 and TRBJ1-5, the CDR3 gives the full variable domain: DGGITQSPKYLFRKEGQNVTLSCEQNLNHDAMYWYRQDPGQGLRLIYYSQIVNDFQKGDIAEGYSVSREKKESFPLTVTSAQKNPTAFYLCASSILTYQPQHFGDGTRLSIL.

The chain has TRBV30 and TRBJ1-5, with 7 bases matching TRBD1. The V gene's germline CDR1 is GTSNPN and CDR2 SVGIG (reference sequence). The CDR3 consists of 16 residues. V lost 1 base to trimming and J lost 2 bases; unmatched junction nucleotides: 8. The CDR3 DNA reads TGTGCCTGGAGTGCGGAGGGGGCGCAGGGCAATCAGCCCCAGCATTTT. Its translation is CAWSAEGAQGNQPQHF. Complete variable domain (other parts from reference TRBV30 and TRBJ1-5): SQTIHQWPATLVQPVGSPLSLECTVEGTSNPNLYWYRQAAGRGLQLLFYSVGIGQISSEVPQNLSASRPQDRQFILSSKKLLLSDSGFYLCAWSAEGAQGNQPQHFGDGTRLSIL.

The V and J genes are TRBV29-1 and TRBJ2-7, with 7 nucleotides matching TRBD1. The CDR3 runs to 12 residues. J lost 6 bases, V lost 6 bases, and 8 bases had no gene match. Germline lookup yields CDR1 SQVTM and CDR2 ANQGSEA. The CDR3 DNA reads as TGCAGCGTGGAAACACAGGGGCTCGAGCAGTACTTC. Its protein product is CSVETQGLEQYF.